The text below deals with one TCR beta chain. The data are from a study of blood T cell repertoires in COVID-19. Study as a whole: From T cells, B-cell-depleted T cells, or PBMCs came the material, which was cDNA or gDNA.

J lost 1 base, V lost 5 bases, and 4 bases had no gene match. The CDR3 is made up of 14 amino acids. Germline V gene sequence: CDR1 SEHNR, CDR2 FQNEAQ (reference sequence). Methods used by the authors: Quantification of nucleated cells was approximated via reference gene primer amplification. Assay: immunoSEQ multiplex PCR; the TCRdb copy retains only in-frame clones and omits some. That table supplies the V and J calls and clone size; D and trimming were determined from the DNA. The sample consists of tens of thousands of clones, less than 95% of them appearing once. This rearrangement joins TRBV7-9 to TRBJ1-1; the match to TRBD1 covers 7 bases. The source material was peripheral blood. This sequence originates from a man aged 65 to 85 with active COVID-19. DNA for the CDR3: TGTGCCAGCAGCACTGGGACAGCGAACACTGAAGCTTTCTTT. Residues: CASSTGTANTEAFF. Full variable domain (remainder filled in from reference TRBV7-9 and TRBJ1-1): DTGVSQNPRHKITKRGQNVTFRCDPISEHNRLYWYRQTLGQGPEFLTYFQNEAQLEKSRLLSDRFSAERPKGSFSTLEIQRTEQGDSAMYLCASSTGTANTEAFFGQGTRLTVV.